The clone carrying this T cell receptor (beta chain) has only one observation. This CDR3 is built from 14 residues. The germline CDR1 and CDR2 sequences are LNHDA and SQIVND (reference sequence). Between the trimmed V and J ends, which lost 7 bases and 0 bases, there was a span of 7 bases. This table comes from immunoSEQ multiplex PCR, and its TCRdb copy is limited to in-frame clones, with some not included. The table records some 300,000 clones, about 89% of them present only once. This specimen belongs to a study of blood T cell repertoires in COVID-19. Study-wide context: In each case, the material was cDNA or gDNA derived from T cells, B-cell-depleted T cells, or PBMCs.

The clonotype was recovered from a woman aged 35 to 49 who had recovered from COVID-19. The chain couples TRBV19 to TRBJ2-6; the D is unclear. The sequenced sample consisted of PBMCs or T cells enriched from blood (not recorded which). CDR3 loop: CASTKSSGANVLTF. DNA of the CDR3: TGTGCCAGTACCAAGAGCTCTGGGGCCAACGTCCTGACTTTC.